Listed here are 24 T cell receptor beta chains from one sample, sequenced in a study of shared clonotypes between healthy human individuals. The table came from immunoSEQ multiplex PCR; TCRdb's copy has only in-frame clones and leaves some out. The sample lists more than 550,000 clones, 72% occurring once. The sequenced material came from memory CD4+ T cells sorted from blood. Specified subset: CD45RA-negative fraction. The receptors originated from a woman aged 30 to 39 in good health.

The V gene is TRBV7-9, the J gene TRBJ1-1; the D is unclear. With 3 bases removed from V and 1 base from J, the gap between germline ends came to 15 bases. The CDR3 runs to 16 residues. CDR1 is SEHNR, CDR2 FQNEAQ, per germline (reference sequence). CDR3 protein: CASSFAPFPGNTEAFF. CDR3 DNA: TGTGCCAGCAGCTTCGCCCCCTTCCCGGGGAACACTGAAGCTTTCTTT.

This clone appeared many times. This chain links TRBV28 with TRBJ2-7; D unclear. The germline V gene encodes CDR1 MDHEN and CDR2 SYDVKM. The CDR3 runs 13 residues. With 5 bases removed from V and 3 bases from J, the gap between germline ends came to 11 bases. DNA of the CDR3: TGTGCCAGCAGTCCCACGTGGGACTACGAGCAGTACTTC. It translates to CASSPTWDYEQYF.

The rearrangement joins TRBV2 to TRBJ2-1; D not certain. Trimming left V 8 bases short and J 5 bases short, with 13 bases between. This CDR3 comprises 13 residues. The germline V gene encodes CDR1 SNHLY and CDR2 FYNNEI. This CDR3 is CASASITHNEQFF. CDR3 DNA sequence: TGTGCCAGCGCCAGTATTACCCACAATGAGCAGTTCTTC.

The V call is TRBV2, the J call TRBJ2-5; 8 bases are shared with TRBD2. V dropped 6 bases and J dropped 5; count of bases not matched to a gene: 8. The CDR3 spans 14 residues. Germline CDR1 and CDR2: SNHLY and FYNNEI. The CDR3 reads CASSAGLAYETQYF. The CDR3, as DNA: TGTGCCAGCAGCGCCGGACTAGCCTACGAGACCCAGTACTTC.

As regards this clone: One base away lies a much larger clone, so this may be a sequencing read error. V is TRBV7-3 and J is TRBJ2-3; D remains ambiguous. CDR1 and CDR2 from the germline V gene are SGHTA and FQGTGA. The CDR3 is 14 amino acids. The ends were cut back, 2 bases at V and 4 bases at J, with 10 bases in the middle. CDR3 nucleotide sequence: TGTGCCAGCAGCTTAGGTGGTGGCCCAGATACGCAGTATTTT. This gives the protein CASSLGGGPDTQYF.

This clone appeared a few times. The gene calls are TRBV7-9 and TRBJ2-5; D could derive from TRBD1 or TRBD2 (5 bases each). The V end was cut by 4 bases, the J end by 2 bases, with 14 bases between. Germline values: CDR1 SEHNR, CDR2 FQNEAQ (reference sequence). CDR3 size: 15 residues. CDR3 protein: CASSWGRFGQETQYF. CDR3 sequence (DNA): TGTGCCAGCAGCTGGGGACGCTTCGGGCAAGAGACCCAGTACTTC.

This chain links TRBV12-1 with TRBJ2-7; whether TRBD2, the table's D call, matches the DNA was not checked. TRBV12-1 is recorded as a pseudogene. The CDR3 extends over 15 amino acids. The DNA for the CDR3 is TGTGCCAGCAGCCCGACGGGGCTAGCGTTGTACGAGCAGTACTTC. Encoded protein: CASSPTGLALYEQYF.

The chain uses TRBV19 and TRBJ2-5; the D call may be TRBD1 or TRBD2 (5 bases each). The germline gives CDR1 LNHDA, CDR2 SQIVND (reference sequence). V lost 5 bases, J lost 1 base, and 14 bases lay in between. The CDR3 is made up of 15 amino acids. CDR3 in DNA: TGTGCCAGTAGTCTAAGCGGACAACCCCAAGAGACCCAGTACTTC. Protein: CASSLSGQPQETQYF.

The CDR3: CASSPRTSGSGDEQFF. In nucleotides, the CDR3 is TGTGCCAGCTCACCCCGGACTAGCGGGAGTGGGGATGAGCAGTTCTTC. The chain employs TRBV18 and TRBJ2-1; 13 bases map to TRBD2. Per germline, CDR1 KGHSH and CDR2 LQKENI. The J segment lost 8 bases and the V segment lost 3 bases, leaving 7 bases of the junction unmatched. The CDR3 contains 16 residues.

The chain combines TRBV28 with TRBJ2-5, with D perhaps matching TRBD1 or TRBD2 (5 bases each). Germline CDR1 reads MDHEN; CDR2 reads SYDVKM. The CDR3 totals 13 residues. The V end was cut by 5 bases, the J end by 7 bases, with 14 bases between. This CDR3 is CASSRGRWATQYF. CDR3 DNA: TGTGCCAGCAGTAGGGGACGATGGGCGACCCAGTACTTC.

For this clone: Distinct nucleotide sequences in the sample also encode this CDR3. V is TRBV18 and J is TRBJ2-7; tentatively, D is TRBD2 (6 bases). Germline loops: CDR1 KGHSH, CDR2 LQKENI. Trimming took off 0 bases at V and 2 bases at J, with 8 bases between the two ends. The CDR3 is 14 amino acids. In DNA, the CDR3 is TGTGCCAGCTCACCACCCGGAGGGGCCTACGAGCAGTACTTC. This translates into CASSPPGGAYEQYF.

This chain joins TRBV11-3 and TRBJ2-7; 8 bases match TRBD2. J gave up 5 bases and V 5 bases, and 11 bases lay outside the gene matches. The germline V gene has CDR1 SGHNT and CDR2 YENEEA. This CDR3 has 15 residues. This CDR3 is CASSHRQVGLDEQYF. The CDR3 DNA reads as TGTGCCAGCAGCCATCGTCAAGTGGGACTAGACGAGCAGTACTTC.

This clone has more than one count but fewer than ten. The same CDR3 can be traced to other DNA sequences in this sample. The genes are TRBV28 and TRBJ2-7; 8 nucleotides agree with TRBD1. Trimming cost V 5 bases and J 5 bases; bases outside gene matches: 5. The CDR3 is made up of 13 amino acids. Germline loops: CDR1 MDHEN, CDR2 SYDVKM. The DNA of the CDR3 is TGTGCCAGCAGTCCCCCGGGACAGGACGAGCAGTACTTC. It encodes CASSPPGQDEQYF.

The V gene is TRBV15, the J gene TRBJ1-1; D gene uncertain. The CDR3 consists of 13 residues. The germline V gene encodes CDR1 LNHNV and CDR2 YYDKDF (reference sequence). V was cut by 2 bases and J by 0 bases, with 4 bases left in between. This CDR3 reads CATSRTLNTEAFF. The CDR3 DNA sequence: TGTGCCACCAGCAGAACACTGAACACTGAAGCTTTCTTT.

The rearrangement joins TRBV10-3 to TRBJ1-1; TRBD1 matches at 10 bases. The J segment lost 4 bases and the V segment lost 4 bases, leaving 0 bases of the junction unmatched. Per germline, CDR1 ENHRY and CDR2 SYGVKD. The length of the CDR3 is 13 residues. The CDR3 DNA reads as TGTGCCATCAGTGGGACAGGGGGCACTGAAGCTTTCTTT. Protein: CAISGTGGTEAFF.

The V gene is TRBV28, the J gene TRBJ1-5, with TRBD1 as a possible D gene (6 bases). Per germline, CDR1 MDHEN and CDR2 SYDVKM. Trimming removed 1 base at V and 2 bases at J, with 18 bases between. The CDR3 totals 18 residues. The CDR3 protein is CASSLSLGGASGNQPQHF. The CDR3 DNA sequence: TGTGCCAGCAGTTTATCTCTGGGGGGGGCTTCGGGCAATCAGCCCCAGCATTTT.

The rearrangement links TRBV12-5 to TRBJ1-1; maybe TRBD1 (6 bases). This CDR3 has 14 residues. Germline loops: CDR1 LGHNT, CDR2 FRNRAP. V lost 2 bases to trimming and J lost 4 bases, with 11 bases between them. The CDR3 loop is CASGLWGRVTEAFF. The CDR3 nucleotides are TGTGCTAGTGGTTTGTGGGGGCGCGTCACTGAAGCTTTCTTT.

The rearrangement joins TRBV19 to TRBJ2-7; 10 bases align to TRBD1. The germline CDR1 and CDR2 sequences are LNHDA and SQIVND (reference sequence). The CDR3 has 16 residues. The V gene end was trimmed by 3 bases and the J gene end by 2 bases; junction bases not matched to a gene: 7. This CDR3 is CASSIGRDRGAYEQYF. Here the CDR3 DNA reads TGTGCCAGTAGTATCGGCCGGGACAGGGGAGCCTACGAGCAGTACTTC. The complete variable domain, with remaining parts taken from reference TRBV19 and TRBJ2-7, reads DGGITQSPKYLFRKEGQNVTLSCEQNLNHDAMYWYRQDPGQGLRLIYYSQIVNDFQKGDIAEGYSVSREKKESFPLTVTSAQKNPTAFYLCASSIGRDRGAYEQYFGPGTRLTVT.

The CDR3 DNA reads as TGTGCCAGCAGAGAGGACCCGGACAGTCAGGGCTACACCTTC. This codes for CASREDPDSQGYTF. The chain uses TRBV7-9 and TRBJ1-2, with D possibly being TRBD1 (6 bases). V was pared by 6 bases and J by 8 bases, with 19 bases between. Germline V gene lookup returns CDR1 SEHNR and CDR2 FQNEAQ (reference sequence). This CDR3 comprises 14 residues.

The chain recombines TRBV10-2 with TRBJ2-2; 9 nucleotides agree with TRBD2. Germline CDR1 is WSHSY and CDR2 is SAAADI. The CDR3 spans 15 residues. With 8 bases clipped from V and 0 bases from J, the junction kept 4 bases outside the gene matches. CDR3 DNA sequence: TGCGCCAGCCGGCTAGCGGGGACGAACACCGGGGAGCTGTTTTTT. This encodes CASRLAGTNTGELFF.

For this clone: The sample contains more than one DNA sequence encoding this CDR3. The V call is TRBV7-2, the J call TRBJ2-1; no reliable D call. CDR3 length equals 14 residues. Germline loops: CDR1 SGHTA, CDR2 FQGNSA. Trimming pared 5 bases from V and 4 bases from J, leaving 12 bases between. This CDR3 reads CASSLGSIYNEQFF. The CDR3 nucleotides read TGTGCCAGCAGCCTCGGGTCGATTTACAATGAGCAGTTCTTC. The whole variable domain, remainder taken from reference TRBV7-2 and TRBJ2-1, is GAGVSQSPSNKVTEKGKDVELRCDPISGHTALYWYRQSLGQGLEFLIYFQGNSAPDKSGLPSDRFSAERTGGSVSTLTIQRTQQEDSAVYLCASSLGSIYNEQFFGPGTRLTVL.

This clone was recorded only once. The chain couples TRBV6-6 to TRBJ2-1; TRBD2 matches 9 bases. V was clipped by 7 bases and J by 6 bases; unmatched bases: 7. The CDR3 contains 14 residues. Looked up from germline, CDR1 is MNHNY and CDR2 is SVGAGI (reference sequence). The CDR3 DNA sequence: TGTGCCAGCATCAGACTAGCGGAACTCAATGAGCAGTTCTTC. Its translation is CASIRLAELNEQFF.

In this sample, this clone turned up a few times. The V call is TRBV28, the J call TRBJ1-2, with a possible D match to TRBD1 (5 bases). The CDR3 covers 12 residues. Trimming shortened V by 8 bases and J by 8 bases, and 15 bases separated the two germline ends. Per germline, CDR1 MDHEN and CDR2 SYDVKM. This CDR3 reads CASGAGTTGYTF. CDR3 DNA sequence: TGTGCCAGCGGGGCAGGGACGACGGGCTACACCTTC.

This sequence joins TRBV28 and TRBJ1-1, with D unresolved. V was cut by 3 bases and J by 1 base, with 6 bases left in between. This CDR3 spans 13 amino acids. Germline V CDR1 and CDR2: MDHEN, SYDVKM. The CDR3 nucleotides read TGTGCCAGCAGTTTTTCAGGGAACACTGAAGCTTTCTTT. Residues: CASSFSGNTEAFF.